These 31 T cell receptor beta chains were all obtained from the same sample, sequenced in a study of cytomegalovirus exposure and HLA in healthy donors. Use of 60 Vbeta and 13 Jbeta primers characterized the PCR. The repertoire was sequenced with immunoSEQ multiplex PCR; TCRdb's copy has only in-frame clones and lacks some. This specimen shows around 200,000 clones; the ten leading clones hold more than 0.75%. Sequenced input: PBMCs. The receptor source for this set is a woman under 40 in good health and CMV-seropositive.

A word on this clone: Within the sample, other DNA sequences also encode this same CDR3. The chain uses TRBV5-1 and TRBJ2-3, with a weak D call TRBD1 (5 bases). Germline-derived CDR1 and CDR2 are SGHRS and YFSETQ. This CDR3 spans 14 amino acids. Trimming took off 2 bases at V and 0 bases at J, with 7 bases between the two ends. The DNA for the CDR3 is TGCGCCAGCAGCTTAGACAGCAGCACAGATACGCAGTATTTT. It translates to CASSLDSSTDTQYF.

This CDR3 reads CASSLGRVWASNQPQHF. As DNA, the CDR3 is TGTGCCAGCAGCTTGGGCAGGGTTTGGGCGAGCAATCAGCCCCAGCATTTT. This chain uses TRBV5-8 with TRBJ1-5; weak D call: TRBD1 (5 bases). The CDR3 runs 17 residues. Trimming took 0 bases from V and 1 from J, leaving 14 bases between them. CDR1 is SGHTS, CDR2 YDEGEE, per germline.

This CDR3 is CAISIGAVTDTQYF. CDR3 DNA: TGTGCCATCAGTATAGGGGCCGTCACAGATACGCAGTATTTT. This rearrangement joins TRBV10-3 to TRBJ2-3; possible D gene TRBD1, 5 bases. Trimming stripped 5 bases from V and 2 bases from J, with 11 bases between. Germline V gives CDR1 ENHRY, CDR2 SYGVKD. The CDR3 length is 14 residues.

The chain carries TRBV18 and TRBJ2-6; 7 bases fit TRBD1. V trimming: 0 bases; J trimming: 1 base; junction bases outside the gene matches: 12. Germline V gene sequence: CDR1 KGHSH, CDR2 LQKENI. The CDR3 spans 20 residues. CDR3 in DNA: TGTGCCAGCTCACCACCCGAGGGACAGCACCTGCATTCTGGGGCCAACGTCCTGACTTTC. Its translation: CASSPPEGQHLHSGANVLTF.

V usage is TRBV11-2 and J usage is TRBJ2-3, with 8 bases lining up with TRBD2. Trimming cost V 5 bases and J 2 bases; bases outside gene matches: 6. The CDR3 contains 15 residues. The germline V gene has CDR1 SGHAT and CDR2 FQNNGV. This CDR3 reads CASSQRGGATDTQYF. Written as DNA, the CDR3 is TGTGCCAGCAGCCAACGGGGGGGAGCCACAGATACGCAGTATTTT.

The V gene is TRBV2, the J gene TRBJ2-1, with 11 bases lining up with TRBD2. V trimming: 7 bases; J trimming: 6 bases; junction bases outside the gene matches: 8. Germline loops: CDR1 SNHLY, CDR2 FYNNEI. CDR3 size: 15 residues. This chain's CDR3 is CASMSGLAGGNEQFF. The CDR3 DNA reads as TGTGCCAGCATGAGTGGTCTAGCGGGAGGCAATGAGCAGTTCTTC.

V is TRBV4-3 and J is TRBJ2-1, with 7 positions matching TRBD1. This CDR3 is 16 amino acids long. Germline lookup yields CDR1 LGHNA and CDR2 YSLEER. V gave up 0 bases and J gave up 5 bases; unmatched junction bases: 7. CDR3 in DNA: TGCGCCAGCAGCCAAGAAATTTCCCAGGGGGACAATGAGCAGTTCTTC. This sequence encodes CASSQEISQGDNEQFF.

The chain joins TRBV7-2 to TRBJ1-2, with D perhaps matching TRBD1 (5 bases). The CDR3 consists of 13 residues. V lost 2 bases to trimming and J lost 5 bases, with 9 bases between them. Germline CDR1 is SGHTA and CDR2 is FQGNSA. CDR3 bases: TGTGCCAGCAGCTTACAGGGCTGGTATGGCTACACCTTC. This codes for CASSLQGWYGYTF.

The chain has TRBV6-5 and TRBJ1-2, with D uncertain. The CDR3 runs 11 residues. Trimming shortened V by 6 bases and J by 13 bases, and 15 bases separated the two germline ends. CDR1 is MNHEY, CDR2 SVGAGI, per germline. CDR3: CASREGSLITF. For the CDR3, the DNA is TGTGCCAGCAGGGAGGGCAGTTTGATCACCTTC.

The genes are TRBV4-2 and TRBJ2-3; the match to TRBD2 covers 13 bases. Germline V gives CDR1 LGHNA, CDR2 YNFKEQ. J was trimmed by 0 bases and V by 1 base; bases with no gene match: 1. The CDR3 runs 17 residues. The CDR3 DNA reads TGTGCCAGCAGCCAAGGGGGACTAGCGGGGAGCACAGATACGCAGTATTTT. This encodes CASSQGGLAGSTDTQYF.

V and J are TRBV6-5 and TRBJ1-1; D is ambiguous. The V gene lost 7 bases and the J gene lost 1 base, with 4 bases spanning the gap. Germline values: CDR1 MNHEY, CDR2 SVGAGI. The CDR3 has 11 residues. As DNA, the CDR3 is TGTGCCAGCACCCAGAACACTGAAGCTTTCTTT. It is translated as CASTQNTEAFF.

This chain uses TRBV27 with TRBJ1-5; D gene ambiguous. The CDR3 contains 14 residues. CDR1 is MNHEY and CDR2 is SMNVEV in the germline V gene (reference sequence). Trimming took off 6 bases at V and 7 bases at J, with 16 bases between the two ends. This CDR3 is CASRQEGGGQPQHF. CDR3 nucleotides: TGTGCCAGCAGGCAAGAAGGTGGCGGCCAGCCCCAGCATTTT.

The J gene is TRBJ2-7, the V gene TRBV6-5; 12 bases map to TRBD2. V was clipped by 4 bases and J by 2 bases; unmatched bases: 6. In germline, CDR1 is MNHEY, CDR2 SVGAGI. CDR3 length: 16 amino acids. CDR3 loop: CASSSRTSGNAYEQYF. The CDR3 DNA sequence: TGTGCCAGCAGTTCACGGACTAGCGGGAATGCCTACGAGCAGTACTTC.

This chain links TRBV6-5 with TRBJ1-2, with 9 bases matching TRBD1. The germline V gene encodes CDR1 MNHEY and CDR2 SVGAGI. V lost 4 bases to trimming and J lost 4 bases; unmatched junction nucleotides: 7. This CDR3 contains 15 residues. As DNA, the CDR3 is TGTGCCAGCAGTTCCCCGGACAGGGGATTCTATGGCTACACCTTC. It translates to CASSSPDRGFYGYTF.

The chain uses TRBV18 and TRBJ1-3; D ambiguous. Between the trimmed V and J ends, which lost 2 bases and 0 bases, there was a span of 14 bases. CDR3 length: 17 amino acids. Germline V gene lookup returns CDR1 KGHSH and CDR2 LQKENI. CDR3 residues: CASSPIADQDSGNTIYF. The CDR3, as DNA: TGTGCCAGCTCACCAATAGCGGACCAAGACTCTGGAAACACCATATATTTT.

V gene TRBV6-5 combines with J gene TRBJ1-5; TRBD1 matches at 9 bases. With 10 bases clipped from V and 5 bases from J, the junction kept 6 bases outside the gene matches. The CDR3 totals 13 residues. The germline gives CDR1 MNHEY, CDR2 SVGAGI. Here the CDR3 DNA reads TGTGCCACCCGTCGGACAGGGGATCAGCCCCAGCATTTT. This codes for CATRRTGDQPQHF.

The chain combines TRBV10-1 with TRBJ1-5; perhaps TRBD1 as D (6 bases). The CDR3 spans 14 residues. Germline lookup yields CDR1 WNHNN and CDR2 SYGVQD (reference sequence). V lost 2 bases and J 7 bases, leaving 12 bases between the germline ends. This chain's CDR3 is CASSETGTRQPQHF. CDR3 DNA sequence: TGCGCCAGCAGTGAGACGGGGACAAGGCAGCCCCAGCATTTT.

This chain connects TRBV19 to TRBJ1-2; 8 positions match TRBD1. This CDR3 comprises 12 residues. The germline CDR1 and CDR2 sequences are LNHDA and SQIVND (reference sequence). V was pared by 8 bases and J by 4 bases, with 3 bases of the junction left unmatched. The DNA for the CDR3 is TGTGCCAGTGCTGACAGGGGCTATGGCTACACCTTC. This gives the protein CASADRGYGYTF.

The CDR3 bases are TGTGCCATCAGTGAGGACAGGGGCGGGCGCGAGCAGTACTTC. Translated, it gives CAISEDRGGREQYF. The chain carries TRBV10-3 and TRBJ2-7; TRBD1 agrees at 8 bases. V was pared by 2 bases and J by 6 bases, with 6 bases of the junction left unmatched. The length of the CDR3 is 14 residues. Germline CDR1 is ENHRY and CDR2 is SYGVKD.

The chain combines TRBV5-1 with TRBJ1-5; a weak D match, TRBD1 (5 bases). The ends were cut back, 0 bases at V and 6 bases at J, with 10 bases in the middle. The CDR3 totals 14 residues. Germline assignment: CDR1 SGHRS and CDR2 YFSETQ. CDR3 nucleotides: TGCGCCAGCAGCTTGGCTGGGGGGAGTCAGCCCCAGCATTTT. Protein: CASSLAGGSQPQHF.

CDR3 protein: CASSPQGYTEAFF. As DNA, the CDR3 is TGTGCCAGCAGCCCACAGGGGTACACTGAAGCTTTCTTT. The J gene is TRBJ1-1, the V gene TRBV25-1, with 7 bases matching TRBD1. The CDR3 covers 13 residues. Germline trimming cut 6 bases from V and 3 bases from J; bases unmatched to any gene: 4. From germline, CDR1 is MGHDK and CDR2 SYGVNS.

The V and J genes are TRBV6-4 and TRBJ1-3; the match to TRBD1 covers 8 bases. The CDR3 covers 15 residues. From germline, CDR1 is MRHNA and CDR2 SNTAGT. The J segment lost 0 bases and the V segment lost 6 bases, leaving 4 bases of the junction unmatched. This chain's CDR3 is CASRAGQGSGNTIYF. The DNA for the CDR3 is TGTGCCAGCAGGGCCGGACAGGGCTCTGGAAACACCATATATTTT.

This chain connects TRBV4-3 to TRBJ2-7; 12 bases fit TRBD2. Trimming took 0 bases from V and 3 from J; bases not matched to a gene: 3. The length of the CDR3 is 16 residues. Germline lookup yields CDR1 LGHNA and CDR2 YSLEER. The CDR3 sequence is CASSQDLAGGGYEQYF. For the CDR3, the DNA is TGCGCCAGCAGCCAAGACCTAGCGGGAGGGGGCTACGAGCAGTACTTC.

About this clone itself: The same CDR3 is also encoded by other DNA sequences in this sample. The rearrangement joins TRBV20-1 to TRBJ2-3; D uncertain. This CDR3 is built from 11 residues. Germline CDR1 is DFQATT and CDR2 is SNEGSKA (reference sequence). The V end was cut by 1 base, the J end by 5 bases, with 4 bases between. CDR3 region: CSARVRDTQYF. CDR3 in DNA: TGCAGTGCTAGAGTTAGAGATACGCAGTATTTT.

This chain uses TRBV4-1 with TRBJ1-4, with 7 bases aligning to TRBD1. Germline values: CDR1 MGHRA, CDR2 YSYEKL. The V and J ends lost 4 bases and 12 bases, in that order; junction bases with no gene match: 14. This CDR3 has 15 amino acids. The CDR3 DNA reads TGCGCCAGCAGCCTCCGGGACAGCCCTATGAGGGAACTGTTTTTT. This codes for CASSLRDSPMRELFF.

V is TRBV7-2 and J is TRBJ1-4; tentative D call: TRBD1 (6 bases). The CDR3 contains 15 residues. Per the germline V gene, CDR1 is SGHTA and CDR2 is FQGNSA. Trimming took off 11 bases at V and 0 bases at J, with 16 bases between the two ends. In DNA, the CDR3 is TGTGCCGGGGGGGCACCTGAAACAACTAATGAAAAACTGTTTTTT. It yields the protein CAGGAPETTNEKLFF.

The chain combines TRBV5-1 with TRBJ1-4, with no clear D. With 4 bases removed from V and 5 bases from J, the gap between germline ends came to 3 bases. The CDR3 has 11 amino acids. Germline V lookup: CDR1 SGHRS, CDR2 YFSETQ. The CDR3 sequence is CASSQNEKLFF. The CDR3 nucleotides are TGCGCCAGCAGCCAAAATGAAAAACTGTTTTTT.

The chain uses TRBV2 and TRBJ1-5, with 7 bases lining up with TRBD1. Trimming at V came to 5 bases and at J to 5 bases, leaving 12 bases not matched to a gene. Per the germline V gene, CDR1 is SNHLY and CDR2 is FYNNEI. The CDR3 contains 16 residues. CDR3 in amino acids: CASSRPEGARDQPQHF. The CDR3 DNA is TGTGCCAGCAGTAGGCCGGAGGGGGCGCGTGATCAGCCCCAGCATTTT.

The V and J genes are TRBV5-4 and TRBJ1-4, with TRBD1 matching over 11 bases. CDR3 size: 15 residues. Germline values: CDR1 SGHNT, CDR2 YYREEE (reference sequence). The J segment lost 8 bases and the V segment lost 4 bases, leaving 7 bases of the junction unmatched. The CDR3 loop is CASSPDRGRDEKLFF. In nucleotides, the CDR3 is TGTGCCAGCAGCCCGGACAGGGGGCGAGACGAAAAACTGTTTTTT.

The chain's CDR3 is CASRSRGYTSYEQYF. For the CDR3, the DNA is TGTGCCAGCAGGTCAAGGGGCTACACCTCCTACGAGCAGTACTTC. V usage is TRBV2 and J usage is TRBJ2-7; tentatively, D is TRBD1 (5 bases). V dropped 6 bases and J dropped 0 bases, with 15 bases sitting between them. Germline CDR1 and CDR2: SNHLY and FYNNEI. The CDR3 consists of 15 residues.

The chain links TRBV18 to TRBJ2-1; 13 positions agree with TRBD2. The CDR3 totals 14 residues. The germline V gene has CDR1 KGHSH and CDR2 LQKENI. The J segment lost 9 bases and the V segment lost 5 bases, leaving 4 bases of the junction unmatched. This chain's CDR3 is CASSEGLAGIEQFF. The CDR3 DNA reads as TGTGCCAGCTCAGAGGGACTAGCGGGAATTGAGCAGTTCTTC.